This TCR beta chain stems from a study of cytomegalovirus exposure and HLA in healthy donors. Whole-study context: In an early release, HLA-typed donors contributed tens of millions of unique TCR sequences. General observations from the study: The authors considered a cluster of highly shared sequence variants likely to be a sequencing artifact. Presence/absence analyses assumed roughly uniform sequencing depth across donors, which may not hold. Later on, a genetic analysis was performed. It linked a missense variant in DCLRE1C with V- and J-gene trimming of TCR beta.

As concerns this clone: Its antigen is undetermined.

V lost 3 bases and J lost 0; bases outside the gene matches: 10. The CDR3 covers 17 residues. Germline CDR1 GTSNPN, CDR2 SVGIG (reference sequence). The PCR used 60 Vbeta and 13 Jbeta primers. Libraries were prepared by immunoSEQ multiplex PCR; TCRdb keeps only in-frame clonotypes and omits some of them. The sample consists of 180,000 or so clones, around 78% of them appearing once. The sequencing input was PBMCs. The V call is TRBV30, the J call TRBJ1-1, with 10 bases fitting TRBD1. This TCR was recovered from a man between 18 and 29 years old in good health and CMV-seronegative. This CDR3 is CAWRGDRGALMNTEAFF. CDR3 bases: TGTGCCTGGAGGGGGGACAGGGGTGCCCTCATGAACACTGAAGCTTTCTTT. The full variable domain, with the rest looked up from reference TRBV30 and TRBJ1-1, is SQTIHQWPATLVQPVGSPLSLECTVEGTSNPNLYWYRQAAGRGLQLLFYSVGIGQISSEVPQNLSASRPQDRQFILSSKKLLLSDSGFYLCAWRGDRGALMNTEAFFGQGTRLTVV.